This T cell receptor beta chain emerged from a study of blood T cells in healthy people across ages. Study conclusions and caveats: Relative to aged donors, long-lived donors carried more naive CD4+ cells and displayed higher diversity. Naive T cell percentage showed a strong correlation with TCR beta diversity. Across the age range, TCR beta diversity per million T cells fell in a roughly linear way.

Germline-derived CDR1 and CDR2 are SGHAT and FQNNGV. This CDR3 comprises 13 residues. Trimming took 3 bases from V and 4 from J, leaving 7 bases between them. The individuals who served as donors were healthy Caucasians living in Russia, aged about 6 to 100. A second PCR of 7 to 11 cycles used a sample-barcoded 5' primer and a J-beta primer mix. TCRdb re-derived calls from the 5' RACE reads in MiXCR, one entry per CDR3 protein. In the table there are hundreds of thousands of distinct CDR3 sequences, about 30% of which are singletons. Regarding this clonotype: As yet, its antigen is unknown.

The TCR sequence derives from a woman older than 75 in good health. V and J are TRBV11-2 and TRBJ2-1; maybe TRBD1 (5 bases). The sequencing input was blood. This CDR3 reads CASSLTDYNEQFF. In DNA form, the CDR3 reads TGTGCCAGCAGCTTGACAGATTACAATGAGCAGTTCTTC.